What follows are 2 T cell receptor beta chains derived from one specimen sequenced in a study of blood T cell repertoires in COVID-19. Profiling relied on immunoSEQ multiplex PCR, and the TCRdb table lists in-frame clones only, not all of them. The sample has tens of thousands of clones, about four fifths seen once. Material for sequencing was peripheral blood. These receptors originate from a human donor in a cohort sampled during active COVID-19.

The chain couples TRBV28 to TRBJ1-1; 10 nucleotides agree with TRBD1. CDR3 size: 15 residues. V dropped 2 bases and J dropped 4; count of bases not matched to a gene: 4. Germline V gene sequence: CDR1 MDHEN, CDR2 SYDVKM. DNA of the CDR3: TGTGCCAGCAGTTTAGGACAGGGGGTTAGCACTGAAGCTTTCTTT. Translation: CASSLGQGVSTEAFF.

This chain links TRBV9 with TRBJ2-3; 8 bases are a match to TRBD2. The CDR3 consists of 15 residues. Germline trimming cut 3 bases from V and 6 bases from J; bases unmatched to any gene: 9. Germline assignment: CDR1 SGDLS and CDR2 YYNGEE. In DNA, the CDR3 is TGTGCCAGCAGCGAGAAGCGGGGGATGGGGGATACGCAGTATTTT. This sequence encodes CASSEKRGMGDTQYF.